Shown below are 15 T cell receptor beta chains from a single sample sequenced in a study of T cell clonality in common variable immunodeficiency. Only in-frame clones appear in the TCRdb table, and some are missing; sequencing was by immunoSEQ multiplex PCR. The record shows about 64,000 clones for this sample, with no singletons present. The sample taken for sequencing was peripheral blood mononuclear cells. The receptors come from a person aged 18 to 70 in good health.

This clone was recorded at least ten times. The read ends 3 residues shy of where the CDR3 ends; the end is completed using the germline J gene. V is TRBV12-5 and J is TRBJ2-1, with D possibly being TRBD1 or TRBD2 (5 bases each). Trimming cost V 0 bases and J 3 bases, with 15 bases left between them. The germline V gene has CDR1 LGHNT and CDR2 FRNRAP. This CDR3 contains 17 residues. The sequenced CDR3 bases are TGTGCTAGTGGTTTGGTAGAGGGGAGTGGGCGCTACAATGAG. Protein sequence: CASGLVEGSGRYNE. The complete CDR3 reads CASGLVEGSGRYNEQFF. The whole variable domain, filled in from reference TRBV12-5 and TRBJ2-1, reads DARVTQTPRHKVTEMGQEVTMRCQPILGHNTVFWYRQTMMQGLELLAYFRNRAPLDDSGMPKDRFSAEMPDATLATLKIQPSEPRDSAVYFCASGLVEGSGRYNEQFFGPGTRLTVL.

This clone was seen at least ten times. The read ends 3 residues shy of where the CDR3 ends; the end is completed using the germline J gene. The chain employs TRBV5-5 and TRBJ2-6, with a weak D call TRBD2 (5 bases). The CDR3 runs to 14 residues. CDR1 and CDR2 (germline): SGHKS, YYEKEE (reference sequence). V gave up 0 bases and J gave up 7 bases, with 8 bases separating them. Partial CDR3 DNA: TGTGCCAGCAGCTTGGGCGGGTTCGCCAACGTC. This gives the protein CASSLGGFANV. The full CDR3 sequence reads CASSLGGFANVLTF. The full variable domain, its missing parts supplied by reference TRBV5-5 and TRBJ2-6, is DAGVTQSPTHLIKTRGQQVTLRCSPISGHKSVSWYQQVLGQGPQFIFQYYEKEERGRGNFPDRFSARQFPNYSSELNVNALLLGDSALYLCASSLGGFANVLTFGAGSRLTVL.

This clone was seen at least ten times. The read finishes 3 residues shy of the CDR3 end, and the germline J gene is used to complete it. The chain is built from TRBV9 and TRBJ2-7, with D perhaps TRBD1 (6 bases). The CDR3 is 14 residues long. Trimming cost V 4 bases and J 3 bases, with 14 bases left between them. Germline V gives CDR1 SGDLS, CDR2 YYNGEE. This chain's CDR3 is CASSPGQWYYEQYF. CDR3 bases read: TGTGCCAGCAGCCCAGGACAGTGGTACTACGAG.

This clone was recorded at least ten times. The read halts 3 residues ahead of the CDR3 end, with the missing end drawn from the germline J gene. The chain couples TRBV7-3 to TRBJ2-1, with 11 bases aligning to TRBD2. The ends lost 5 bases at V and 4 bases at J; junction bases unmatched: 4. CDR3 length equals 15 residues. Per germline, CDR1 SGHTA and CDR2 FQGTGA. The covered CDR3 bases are TGTGCCAGCAGCCTCCGACTAGCGGGGTACAATGAG. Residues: CASSLRLAGYNE. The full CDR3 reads CASSLRLAGYNEQFF.

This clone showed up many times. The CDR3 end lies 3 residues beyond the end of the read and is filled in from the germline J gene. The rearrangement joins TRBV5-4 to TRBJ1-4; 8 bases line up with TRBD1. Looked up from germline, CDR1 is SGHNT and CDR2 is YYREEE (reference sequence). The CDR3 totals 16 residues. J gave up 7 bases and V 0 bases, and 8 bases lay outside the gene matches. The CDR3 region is CASSLASGTGGEKLFF. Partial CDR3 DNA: TGTGCCAGCAGCTTGGCCTCCGGGACAGGTGGTGAAAAA.

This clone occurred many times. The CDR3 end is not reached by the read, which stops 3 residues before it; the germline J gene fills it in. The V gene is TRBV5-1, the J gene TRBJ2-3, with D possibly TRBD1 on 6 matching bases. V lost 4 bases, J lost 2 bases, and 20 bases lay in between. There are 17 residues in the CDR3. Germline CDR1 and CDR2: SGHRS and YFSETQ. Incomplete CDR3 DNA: TGCGCCAGCAGCCGACCTCGACAGGAACCGAACACAGATACG. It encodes CASSRPRQEPNTDT. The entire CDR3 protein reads CASSRPRQEPNTDTQYF.

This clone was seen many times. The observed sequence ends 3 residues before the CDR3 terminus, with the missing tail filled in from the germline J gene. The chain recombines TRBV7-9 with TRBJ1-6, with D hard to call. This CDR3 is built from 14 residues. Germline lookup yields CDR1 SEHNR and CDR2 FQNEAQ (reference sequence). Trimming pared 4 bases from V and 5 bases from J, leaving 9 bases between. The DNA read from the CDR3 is TGTGCCAGCAGCTCGACTGCAGATAATTCACCC. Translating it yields CASSSTADNSP. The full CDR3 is CASSSTADNSPLHF. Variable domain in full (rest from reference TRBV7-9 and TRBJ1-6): DTGVSQNPRHKITKRGQNVTFRCDPISEHNRLYWYRQTLGQGPEFLTYFQNEAQLEKSRLLSDRFSAERPKGSFSTLEIQRTEQGDSAMYLCASSSTADNSPLHFGNGTRLTVT.

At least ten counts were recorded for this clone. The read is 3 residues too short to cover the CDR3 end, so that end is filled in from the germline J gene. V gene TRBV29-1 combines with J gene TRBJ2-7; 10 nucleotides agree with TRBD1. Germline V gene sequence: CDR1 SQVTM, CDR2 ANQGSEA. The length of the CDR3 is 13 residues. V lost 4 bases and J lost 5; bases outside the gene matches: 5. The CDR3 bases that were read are TGCAGCGTTGTGGGACAGGGGATGGACGAG. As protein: CSVVGQGMDE. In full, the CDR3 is CSVVGQGMDEQYF.

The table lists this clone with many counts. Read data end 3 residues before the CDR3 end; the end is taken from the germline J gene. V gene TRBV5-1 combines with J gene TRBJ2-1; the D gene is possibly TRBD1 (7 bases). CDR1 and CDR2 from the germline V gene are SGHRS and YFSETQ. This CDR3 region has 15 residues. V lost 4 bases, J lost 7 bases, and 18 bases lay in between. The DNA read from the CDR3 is TGCGCCAGCAGCGTCGAGGGGGCGGGGAGGAATGAG. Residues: CASSVEGAGRNE. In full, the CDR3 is CASSVEGAGRNEQFF. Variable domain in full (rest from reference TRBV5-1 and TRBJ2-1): KAGVTQTPRYLIKTRGQQVTLSCSPISGHRSVSWYQQTPGQGLQFLFEYFSETQRNKGNFPGRFSGRQFSNSRSEMNVSTLELGDSALYLCASSVEGAGRNEQFFGPGTRLTVL.

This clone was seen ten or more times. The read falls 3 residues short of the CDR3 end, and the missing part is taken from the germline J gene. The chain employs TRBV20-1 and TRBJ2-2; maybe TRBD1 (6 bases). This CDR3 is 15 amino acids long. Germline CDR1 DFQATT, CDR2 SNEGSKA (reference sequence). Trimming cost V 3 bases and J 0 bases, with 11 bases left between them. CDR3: CSARTRTANTGELFF. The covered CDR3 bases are TGCAGTGCTAGGACCCGGACAGCGAACACCGGGGAG.

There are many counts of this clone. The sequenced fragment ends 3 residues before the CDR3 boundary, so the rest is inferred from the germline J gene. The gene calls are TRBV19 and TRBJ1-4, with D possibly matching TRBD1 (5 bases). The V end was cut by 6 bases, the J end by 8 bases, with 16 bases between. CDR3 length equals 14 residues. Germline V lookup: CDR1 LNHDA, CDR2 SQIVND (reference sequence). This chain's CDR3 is CASSRTPRLEKLFF. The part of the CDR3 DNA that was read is TGTGCCAGTAGCCGGACACCCCGATTGGAAAAA.

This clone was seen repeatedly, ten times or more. The covered CDR3 bases are TGTGCCAGCAGCTTAGGACAGCGTGCTGAA. Its translation is CASSLGQRAE. The full CDR3 protein is CASSLGQRAEAFF. The chain carries TRBV7-2 and TRBJ1-1; D is possibly TRBD1 (5 bases). The read terminates 3 residues ahead of where the CDR3 ends, so the germline J gene completes it. V lost 1 base to trimming and J lost 6 bases, with 9 bases between them. CDR1 SGHTA and CDR2 FQGNSA come from the germline V gene. The CDR3 consists of 13 residues.

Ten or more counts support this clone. The CDR3 reads CASMAYRGQGPDTQYF. The part of the CDR3 DNA that was read is TGTGCCAGCATGGCCTATCGAGGTCAGGGTCCAGATACG. The chain links TRBV6-4 to TRBJ2-3, with TRBD1 as a possible D gene (5 bases). The read halts 3 residues ahead of the CDR3 end, with the missing end drawn from the germline J gene. CDR1 is MRHNA and CDR2 is SNTAGT in the germline V gene. The CDR3 runs to 16 residues. Trimming stripped 7 bases from V and 4 bases from J, with 21 bases between.

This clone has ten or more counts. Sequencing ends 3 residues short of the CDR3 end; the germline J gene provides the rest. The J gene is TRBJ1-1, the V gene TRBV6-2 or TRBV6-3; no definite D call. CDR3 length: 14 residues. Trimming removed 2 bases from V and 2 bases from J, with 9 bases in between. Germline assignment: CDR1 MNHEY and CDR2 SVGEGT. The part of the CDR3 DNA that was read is TGTGCCAGCAGTTACCTGTCGCTAAACACTGAA. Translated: CASSYLSLNTE. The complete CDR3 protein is CASSYLSLNTEAFF.

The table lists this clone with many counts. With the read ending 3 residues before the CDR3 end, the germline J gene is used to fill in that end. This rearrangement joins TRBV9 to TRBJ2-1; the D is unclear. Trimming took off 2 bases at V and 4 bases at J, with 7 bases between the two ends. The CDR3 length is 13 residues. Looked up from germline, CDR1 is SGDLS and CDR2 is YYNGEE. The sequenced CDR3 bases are TGTGCCAGCAGCGTCCGAGGTTACAATGAG. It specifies CASSVRGYNE. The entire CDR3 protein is CASSVRGYNEQFF.